These T cell receptor beta chains were read from a single sample in a study of identical twins. Each CDR3 protein is one row after TCRdb ran MiXCR on the 5' RACE reads. The data show 150,000 or so distinct CDR3 sequences, 3% to 4.5% seen once. The sequenced material came from memory T cells sorted from blood. The receptor set was obtained from a man younger than 35 in good health. The CDR3 runs from the conserved cysteine through the conserved F or W. The D gene is left open where the match is weak. Some rows mark clone size as missing; the rest say once, few, many or name a class of expanded clone.

J gene: TRBJ2-3; clone size: many; CDR3 length: 10; D gene: .; V gene: TRBV2; CDR3 DNA: TGTGCCACCGGCACAGATACGCAGTATTTT; CDR3 protein: CATGTDTQYF
J gene: TRBJ1-1; clone size: many; CDR3 length: 14; D gene: .; V gene: TRBV7-8; CDR3 DNA: TGTGCCAGCAGCTTAGGAGGGGGGGGCACTGAAGCTTTCTTT; CDR3 protein: CASSLGGGGTEAFF
J gene: TRBJ1-5; clone size: many; CDR3 length: 13; D gene: .; V gene: TRBV30; CDR3 DNA: TGTGCCTGGAGTGTAGGGCGGGATCAGCCCCAGCATTTT; CDR3 protein: CAWSVGRDQPQHF
J gene: TRBJ2-1; clone size: many; CDR3 length: 18; D gene: TRBD2; V gene: TRBV12-5; CDR3 DNA: TGTGCTAGTGGTTATAGACTAGCACTAAGGAGCTCCTACAATGAGCAGTTCTTC; CDR3 protein: CASGYRLALRSSYNEQFF
J gene: TRBJ2-7; clone size: .; CDR3 length: 16; D gene: TRBD2; V gene: TRBV7-6; CDR3 DNA: TGTGCCAGCAGCTGGATTGGGAAGCGGGGGGACTACGAGCAGTACTTC; CDR3 protein: CASSWIGKRGDYEQYF
J gene: TRBJ2-2; clone size: many; CDR3 length: 16; D gene: .; V gene: TRBV9; CDR3 DNA: TGTGCCAGCAGCGTATCCGGGACACCGAACACCGGGGAGCTGTTTTTT; CDR3 protein: CASSVSGTPNTGELFF
J gene: TRBJ2-3; clone size: .; CDR3 length: 16; D gene: .; V gene: TRBV15; CDR3 DNA: TGTGCCACCAGCAGAGATCGGGGGACCCTGACTAACAAGCAGTATTTT; CDR3 protein: CATSRDRGTLTNKQYF
J gene: TRBJ1-4; clone size: many; CDR3 length: 14; D gene: .; V gene: TRBV28; CDR3 DNA: TGTGCCAGCAGTCGAAATTGGTCTAATGAAAAACTGTTTTTT; CDR3 protein: CASSRNWSNEKLFF
J gene: TRBJ1-2; clone size: many; CDR3 length: 14; D gene: .; V gene: TRBV6-2/TRBV6-3; CDR3 DNA: TGTGCCAGCAGGGACCAAGGGACATTTGGTGGCTACACCTTC; CDR3 protein: CASRDQGTFGGYTF
J gene: TRBJ2-7; clone size: few; CDR3 length: 11; D gene: .; V gene: TRBV30; CDR3 DNA: TGTGCCTGGAGGGACCGGTTGTGGCAGTACTTC; CDR3 protein: CAWRDRLWQYF
J gene: TRBJ2-5; clone size: many; CDR3 length: 17; D gene: TRBD2; V gene: TRBV4-3; CDR3 DNA: TGCGCCAGCAGCCGGACCGGGACTAGCGGGAGTGGGGAGACCCAGTACTTC; CDR3 protein: CASSRTGTSGSGETQYF
J gene: TRBJ2-3; clone size: many; CDR3 length: 13; D gene: .; V gene: TRBV5-1; CDR3 DNA: TGCGCCAGCAGCACCACACAGACGACGTTGCAGTATTTT; CDR3 protein: CASSTTQTTLQYF
J gene: TRBJ2-3; clone size: many; CDR3 length: 12; D gene: .; V gene: TRBV5-1; CDR3 DNA: TGCGCCAGCGGGCTTCTAAAGGATACGCAGTATTTT; CDR3 protein: CASGLLKDTQYF
J gene: TRBJ2-1; clone size: many; CDR3 length: 11; D gene: .; V gene: TRBV30; CDR3 DNA: TGTGCCTGGAGCAACAGAAATGAGCAGTTCTTC; CDR3 protein: CAWSNRNEQFF
J gene: TRBJ2-5; clone size: many; CDR3 length: 14; D gene: .; V gene: TRBV11-1; CDR3 DNA: TGTGCCAGCAGCTTAGCGAATAGCGAGGAGACCCAGTACTTC; CDR3 protein: CASSLANSEETQYF
J gene: TRBJ1-2; clone size: many; CDR3 length: 17; D gene: .; V gene: TRBV21-1; CDR3 DNA: TGTGCCAGCAGCAAAGTCCCTGGACAGGGGGCCGGCTATGGCTACACCTTC; CDR3 protein: CASSKVPGQGAGYGYTF
J gene: TRBJ1-1; clone size: many; CDR3 length: 12; D gene: .; V gene: TRBV10-3; CDR3 DNA: TGTGCCATCAGATCAATGAACACTGAAGCTTTCTTT; CDR3 protein: CAIRSMNTEAFF
J gene: TRBJ2-5; clone size: many; CDR3 length: 16; D gene: .; V gene: TRBV3-1; CDR3 DNA: TGTGCCAGCAGCCAAGACAACCCCAGGGGGGAAGAGACCCAGTACTTC; CDR3 protein: CASSQDNPRGEETQYF
J gene: TRBJ2-1; clone size: many; CDR3 length: 12; D gene: .; V gene: TRBV5-5; CDR3 DNA: TGTGCCAGCAGCCGGGAGTTCAGTGAGCAGTTCTTC; CDR3 protein: CASSREFSEQFF
J gene: TRBJ2-3; clone size: many; CDR3 length: 12; D gene: .; V gene: TRBV10-3; CDR3 DNA: TGTGCCATCAGAGGCTTAGTAGATACGCAGTATTTT; CDR3 protein: CAIRGLVDTQYF
J gene: TRBJ2-3; clone size: many; CDR3 length: 12; D gene: .; V gene: TRBV11-2; CDR3 DNA: TGTGCCAGCACCAGCAGCACAGATACGCAGTATTTT; CDR3 protein: CASTSSTDTQYF
J gene: TRBJ1-1; clone size: many; CDR3 length: 16; D gene: .; V gene: TRBV4-1; CDR3 DNA: TGCGCCAGCAGCCCCTACGGACTCCGCGTGGACACTGAAGCTTTCTTT; CDR3 protein: CASSPYGLRVDTEAFF
J gene: TRBJ2-2; clone size: many; CDR3 length: 16; D gene: .; V gene: TRBV9; CDR3 DNA: TGTGCCAGCAGCCCGCCGGGCAGTATTACTACCGGGGAGCTGTTTTTT; CDR3 protein: CASSPPGSITTGELFF
J gene: TRBJ2-1; clone size: many; CDR3 length: 13; D gene: TRBD2; V gene: TRBV5-1; CDR3 DNA: TGCGCCAGCAGACTAGCGGGAGCCAATGAGCAGTTCTTC; CDR3 protein: CASRLAGANEQFF
J gene: TRBJ1-2; clone size: many; CDR3 length: 14; D gene: .; V gene: TRBV5-1; CDR3 DNA: TGCGCCAGCAGCTTGGGGGGCGCGGACTATGGCTACACCTTC; CDR3 protein: CASSLGGADYGYTF
J gene: TRBJ2-1; clone size: many; CDR3 length: 14; D gene: TRBD2; V gene: TRBV20-1; CDR3 DNA: TGCAGTGCCGCACTAGCGGGAGAGAGCAATGAGCAGTTCTTC; CDR3 protein: CSAALAGESNEQFF
J gene: TRBJ1-2; clone size: many; CDR3 length: 16; D gene: .; V gene: TRBV7-9; CDR3 DNA: TGTGCCAGCAGCGGGGGTCTAAGGGCAAGTGGCTATGGCTACACCTTC; CDR3 protein: CASSGGLRASGYGYTF